This TCR beta chain was retrieved from a study of a mutant IDH1 vaccine in newly diagnosed glioma. Study context: Patients were pretreated with radiotherapy, temozolomide, or both, mostly both.

Overall study findings and caveats: Altogether, roughly 93% of patients exhibited vaccine-induced immune responses.

Libraries were prepared by immunoSEQ multiplex PCR; TCRdb keeps only in-frame clonotypes and omits some of them. The table lists some 27,000 clones, approximately 80% of them singletons. A remark on this clone: The antigen is undetermined.

Germline V gives CDR1 SNHLY, CDR2 FYNNEI. This CDR3 is built from 13 residues. Trimming shortened V by 3 bases and J by 5 bases, and 10 bases separated the two germline ends. As to time point: week 23, last vaccination. Each vaccine dose was 300 ug of mutant IDH1 20-mer peptide, with topical imiquimod. The source of this sequence is a woman between 25 and 40 years old with glioma. Sequencing used PBMCs, obtained from a glioma patient whose treatment included an IDH1 peptide vaccine. This chain connects TRBV2 to TRBJ1-1; no firm D call. The DNA of the CDR3 is TGTGCCAGCAGTGATCATGGACTAACTGAAGCTTTCTTT. Amino acid sequence: CASSDHGLTEAFF.